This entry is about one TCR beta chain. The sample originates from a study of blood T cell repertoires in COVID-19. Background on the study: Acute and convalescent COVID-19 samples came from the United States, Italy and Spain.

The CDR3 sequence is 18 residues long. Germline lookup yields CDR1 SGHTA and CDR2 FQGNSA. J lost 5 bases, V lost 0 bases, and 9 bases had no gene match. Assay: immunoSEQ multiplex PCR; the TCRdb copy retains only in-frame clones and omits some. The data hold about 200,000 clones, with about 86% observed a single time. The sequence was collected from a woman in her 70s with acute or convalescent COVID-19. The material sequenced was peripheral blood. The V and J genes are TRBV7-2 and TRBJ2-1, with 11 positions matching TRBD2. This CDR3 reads CASSLAPPTSGADNEQFF. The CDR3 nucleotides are TGTGCCAGCAGCTTAGCCCCCCCGACTAGCGGGGCCGACAATGAGCAGTTCTTC.